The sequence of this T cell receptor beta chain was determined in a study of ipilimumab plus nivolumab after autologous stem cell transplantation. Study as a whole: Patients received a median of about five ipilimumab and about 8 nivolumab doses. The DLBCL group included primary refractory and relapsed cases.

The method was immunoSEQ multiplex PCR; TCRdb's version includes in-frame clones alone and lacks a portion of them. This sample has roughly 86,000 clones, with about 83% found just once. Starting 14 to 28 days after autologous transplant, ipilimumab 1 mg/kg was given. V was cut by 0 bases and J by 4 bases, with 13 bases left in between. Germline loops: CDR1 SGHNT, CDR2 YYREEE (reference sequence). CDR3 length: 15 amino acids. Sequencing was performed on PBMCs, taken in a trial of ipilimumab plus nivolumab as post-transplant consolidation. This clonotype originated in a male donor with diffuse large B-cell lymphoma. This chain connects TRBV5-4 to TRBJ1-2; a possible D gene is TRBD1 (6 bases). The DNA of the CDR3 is TGTGCCAGCAGCTTGGCAGGGGCCTCGGCCTATGGCTACACCTTC. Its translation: CASSLAGASAYGYTF.